This TCR beta chain derives from a study of T cells in Graves' hyperthyroidism and ophthalmopathy. The sample holds a few counts of this clonotype. At one end the junction does not follow the germline gene, possibly because of a read error. Amplification of TCR beta CDR3 regions used RNA as the template. When the TCR CDR3 underwent first-round RT-PCR, the HTBI primer set was used. Each CDR3 protein is one row after TCRdb ran MiXCR on the multiplex PCR reads. The sample contains hundreds of thousands of distinct CDR3 sequences, 24% of which appear only once. Germline CDR1 is SGHVS and CDR2 is FQNEAQ. CDR3 length: 15 residues.

This chain links TRBV7-8 with TRBJ2-5; D not certain. The source material was blood. The receptor was derived from a woman aged 25 to 39 with Graves' ophthalmopathy. The CDR3 is CASSLVLRLQETRYF. CDR3 sequence (DNA): TGTGCCAGCAGCTTAGTTCTGAGGTTACAAGAGACCCGGTACTTC.